Below are 5 T cell receptor beta chains sequenced from a single sample in a study of blood T cell repertoires in COVID-19. Using immunoSEQ multiplex PCR, the repertoire was profiled, and TCRdb retains in-frame clones only, with some absent. The table has about 150,000 clones, around three quarters seen once. The material sequenced was PBMCs or T cells enriched from blood (not recorded which). Source of these receptors: a woman in her seventies in a cohort exposed to, infected with or recovered from COVID-19 (not recorded which).

V and J are TRBV5-6 and TRBJ2-1; D is possibly TRBD2 (6 bases). The germline gives CDR1 SGHDT, CDR2 YYEEEE. CDR3 size: 17 residues. Trimming pared 0 bases from V and 7 bases from J, leaving 20 bases between. CDR3 DNA sequence: TGTGCCAGCAGCTTGGAACTAACTAGCTCTAAATGGAATGAGCAGTTCTTC. Protein product: CASSLELTSSKWNEQFF.

J is TRBJ2-6 and V is TRBV18; 8 positions agree with TRBD2. The CDR3 covers 18 residues. The V and J ends lost 0 bases and 4 bases, in that order; junction bases with no gene match: 8. Germline CDR1 is KGHSH and CDR2 is LQKENI. DNA for the CDR3: TGTGCCAGCTCACCACCCCAACGGGAGGGGCCAGGGGCCAACGTCCTGACTTTC. Its translation is CASSPPQREGPGANVLTF.

This chain connects TRBV6-5 to TRBJ1-1; perhaps TRBD1 as D (6 bases). There are 13 residues in the CDR3. The V gene's germline CDR1 is MNHEY and CDR2 SVGAGI. Trimming left V 5 bases short and J 8 bases short, with 15 bases between. DNA of the CDR3: TGTGCCAGCAGTAGAGCCCAGGGGTCAGAAGCTTTCTTT. Its protein is CASSRAQGSEAFF.

This clone was picked up one time. J is TRBJ2-7 and V is TRBV5-1, with 14 bases that match TRBD2. Looked up from germline, CDR1 is SGHRS and CDR2 is YFSETQ. J gave up 0 bases and V 4 bases, and 9 bases lay outside the gene matches. This CDR3 has 18 amino acids. CDR3 nucleotide sequence: TGCGCCAGCAGCAGCGGGACTAGCGGGGGCCCTACCTCCTACGAGCAGTACTTC. It encodes CASSSGTSGGPTSYEQYF.

This chain uses TRBV10-2 with TRBJ1-2; D may be TRBD1 (5 bases). V was pared by 7 bases and J by 4 bases, with 16 bases between. CDR3 size: 14 residues. In germline, CDR1 is WSHSY, CDR2 SAAADI. This chain's CDR3 is CASTNGGLGYGYTF. The CDR3 region has the DNA TGCGCCAGCACCAATGGGGGGTTAGGCTATGGCTACACCTTC.